This T cell receptor (beta chain) derives from a study of OX40 agonist ivuxolimab in advanced cancers. About the study: Patients treated during dose escalation were battling hepatocellular carcinoma, melanoma, renal cell or head and neck cancer. Averaging about 60 years in age, with a range of about 23 to 79, the cohort was approximately 83% male.

This clone was seen only a few times. This table comes from immunoSEQ multiplex PCR, and its TCRdb copy is limited to in-frame clones, with some not included. Here the sample spans 77,000 or so clones, around 86% being singletons. CDR1 is MDHEN and CDR2 is SYDVKM in the germline V gene. Trimming stripped 4 bases from V and 2 bases from J, with 30 bases between. The CDR3 loop spans 21 amino acids. The sample in question was CD4+ or CD8+ T cells sorted from blood, obtained in a trial of the OX40 agonist ivuxolimab. The receptor was derived from an adult with an advanced solid tumor such as melanoma, head and neck, liver or kidney cancer. V is TRBV28 and J is TRBJ1-3; TRBD1 might be the D (5 bases). CDR3 DNA sequence: TGTGCCAGCAGTTCAGCCCCTAGTGGGGGAAGGGATGGAGGGGCTGGAAACACCATATATTTT. Translation: CASSSAPSGGRDGGAGNTIYF.